This TCR beta chain is drawn from a study of T cell repertoires in cytomegalovirus infection. As for the study in general: CMV epitopes used comprised recently identified HLA-C-restricted ones and well-studied HLA-B-restricted ones.

This CDR3 spans 14 amino acids. Germline lookup yields CDR1 SGHTA and CDR2 FQGNSA. V lost 1 base and J 1 base, leaving 7 bases between the germline ends. TCRdb reprocessed the reads with MiXCR, giving one entry per CDR3 protein. This sample has hundreds of thousands of distinct CDR3 sequences, with around 31% found just once. This clonotype has a count of ten or more. The antigen is not known. The chain is built from TRBV7-2 and TRBJ1-1; D ambiguous. This clonotype originated in a human donor in good health (CMV status not recorded). Some clones in this sample may be carry-over from other donors' samples. Sequenced here: cultured PBMCs, sampled from culture after CMV antigen stimulation. CDR3 in DNA: TGTGCCAGCAGCTTAGACTGGGGGAACACTGAAGCTTTCTTT. Translation: CASSLDWGNTEAFF.